There are a few counts of the clone carrying this T cell receptor (beta chain). TCRdb's table, derived via immunoSEQ multiplex PCR, lists solely in-frame clones and lacks some. The sample contains about 56,000 clones, 70% to 90% of which appear only once. Trimming shortened V by 2 bases and J by 3 bases, and 13 bases separated the two germline ends. Germline loops: CDR1 LGHNA, CDR2 YNFKEQ. The CDR3 runs to 15 residues. This record belongs to a study of T cell responses to AZD1222 COVID-19 vaccine. J is TRBJ1-1 and V is TRBV4-2; weak D call: TRBD1 (5 bases). The material was peripheral blood, obtained on day 0 of AZD1222 vaccination. The sequence was collected from an adult in good health. The CDR3 loop reads CASSQSTGGDTEAFF. The CDR3 DNA follows: TGTGCCAGCAGCCAATCAACCGGGGGGGACACTGAAGCTTTCTTT.